The 11 T cell receptor beta chains below all came from one sample that was sequenced in a study of early T cells in non-severe SARS-CoV-2 infection. TCRdb re-derived calls from the 5' RACE reads in MiXCR, one entry per CDR3 protein. Counted here are about 53,000 distinct CDR3 sequences, more than 10% occurring once; the ten biggest clones make up just over 2.5%. The sequenced sample was whole blood, obtained at baseline. The receptors shown here come from an adult who was a healthcare worker with PCR-confirmed SARS-CoV-2 infection or an uninfected control (not recorded which).

The chain uses TRBV11-2 and TRBJ2-1; 9 nucleotides align to TRBD2. The ends lost 2 bases at V and 5 bases at J; junction bases unmatched: 4. The CDR3 totals 15 residues. The germline CDR1 and CDR2 sequences are SGHAT and FQNNGV. CDR3 sequence reads: CASSLRTSANNEQFF. CDR3 sequence (DNA): TGTGCCAGCAGCTTACGGACTAGCGCCAACAATGAGCAGTTCTTC.

CDR3 amino acids: CASSDYPTRGEAFF. In DNA form, the CDR3 reads TGCGCCAGCAGCGACTACCCCACCAGGGGTGAAGCTTTCTTT. The J gene is TRBJ1-1, the V gene TRBV4-3; D is perhaps TRBD1 (6 bases). The germline V gene encodes CDR1 LGHNA and CDR2 YSLEER. Trimming shortened V by 5 bases and J by 7 bases, and 17 bases separated the two germline ends. The CDR3 is 14 residues long.

Notes on this clonotype: A much more abundant neighbour one base away suggests this may be a read error. V is TRBV6-2 or TRBV6-3 and J is TRBJ2-7; no clear D. The germline gives CDR1 MNHEY, CDR2 SVGEGT. The CDR3 is made up of 12 amino acids. Trimming removed 2 bases from V and 2 bases from J, with 4 bases in between. The CDR3 protein is CASSYQAYEQYF. The CDR3 DNA is TGTGCCAGCAGTTACCAGGCCTACGAGCAGTACTTC.

This clonotype has more than one count but fewer than ten. The rearrangement joins TRBV19 to TRBJ2-2; D gene uncertain. V shed 3 bases and J shed 4 bases, with 12 bases lying between them. CDR1 is LNHDA, CDR2 SQIVND, per germline (reference sequence). The CDR3 contains 15 residues. This chain's CDR3 is CASSILGQITGELFF. CDR3 bases: TGTGCCAGTAGTATCTTAGGGCAGATCACCGGGGAGCTGTTTTTT.

The genes are TRBV7-2 and TRBJ1-2; D gene ambiguous. V was pared by 5 bases and J by 3 bases, with 7 bases between. Germline V gene data show CDR1 as SGHTA and CDR2 as FQGNSA. This CDR3 has 12 amino acids. The CDR3 here is CASSKSDYGYTF. The CDR3, as DNA: TGTGCCAGCAGCAAGTCGGACTATGGCTACACCTTC.

This clonotype showed up just a few times. Here the CDR3 reads CASSLVGLAGNNEQFF. CDR3 in DNA: TGTGCCAGCAGCTTAGTAGGACTAGCGGGAAACAATGAGCAGTTCTTC. The rearrangement joins TRBV11-1 to TRBJ2-1, with 12 positions matching TRBD2. V was clipped by 1 base and J by 5 bases; unmatched bases: 3. Germline assignment: CDR1 SGHAT and CDR2 FQDESV (reference sequence). The CDR3 extends over 16 amino acids.

The chain employs TRBV2 and TRBJ2-1, with TRBD2 as a possible D gene (5 bases). Trimming left V 6 bases short and J 10 bases short, with 7 bases between. CDR1 is SNHLY and CDR2 is FYNNEI in the germline V gene. CDR3 size: 10 residues. The CDR3 region has the DNA TGTGCCAGCAGAGGACTGGAGCAGTTCTTC. As protein: CASRGLEQFF.

A few counts support this clonotype. This chain connects TRBV27 to TRBJ2-1; 9 bases align to TRBD1. CDR3 size: 13 residues. Germline CDR1 and CDR2: MNHEY and SMNVEV (reference sequence). The V gene end was trimmed by 5 bases and the J gene end by 7 bases; junction bases not matched to a gene: 3. Here the CDR3 DNA reads TGTGCCAGCAGTCCCGGACAGGGGAATGAGCAGTTCTTC. As protein: CASSPGQGNEQFF.

The genes are TRBV5-1 and TRBJ2-7; 12 bases fit TRBD2. V shed 4 bases and J 4 bases; nucleotides not matched to a gene: 3. Germline V lookup: CDR1 SGHRS, CDR2 YFSETQ. This CDR3 is 14 amino acids long. CDR3 loop: CASSTGLAGYEQYF. CDR3 DNA: TGCGCCAGCAGCACCGGACTAGCGGGATACGAGCAGTACTTC.

This clonotype came up a few times. The rearrangement joins TRBV4-3 to TRBJ2-1; D not certain. Germline V gene lookup returns CDR1 LGHNA and CDR2 YSLEER. Deletions cut 1 base from V and 8 bases from J, with 9 bases between. CDR3 size: 13 residues. The CDR3 region has the DNA TGCGCCAGCAGCCAAGTGATGTCATATGAGCAGTTCTTC. Protein product: CASSQVMSYEQFF.

V usage is TRBV6-2 or TRBV6-3 and J usage is TRBJ2-7; maybe TRBD1 (6 bases). The germline gives CDR1 MNHEY, CDR2 SVGEGT. The CDR3 totals 15 residues. Trimming took 2 bases from V and 2 from J, leaving 13 bases between them. CDR3 protein: CASSYSRGSAYEQYF. The CDR3 region has the DNA TGTGCCAGCAGTTACAGCAGGGGATCTGCCTACGAGCAGTACTTC.